This T cell receptor beta chain was recorded in a study of blood T cell repertoires in COVID-19. As for the study in general: The United States, Italy and Spain provided the acute and convalescent COVID-19 samples. From T cells, B-cell-depleted T cells, or PBMCs came the material, which was cDNA or gDNA.

Methods used by the authors: Scientists estimated how many nucleated cells there were by amplifying reference gene primers. Sequencing used immunoSEQ multiplex PCR; TCRdb keeps in-frame clones, though not all of them. V and J calls and clone size follow that table, whereas D and trimming were derived from the DNA. The sample contains about 240,000 clones, around 88% of which appear only once. Germline CDR1 is SGHRS and CDR2 is YFSETQ. This CDR3 is 14 amino acids long. The V segment lost 6 bases and the J segment 3 bases; nucleotides outside the gene matches: 5. The V call is TRBV5-1, the J call TRBJ2-7, with 11 positions matching TRBD2. The receptor comes from a man older than 75 with acute or convalescent COVID-19. The specimen was peripheral blood. The CDR3 loop is CASTPSGGIYEQYF. The CDR3 nucleotides are TGCGCCAGCACCCCTAGCGGGGGGATCTACGAGCAGTACTTC.